The rows below give T cell receptor beta chains drawn from one sample of a study of T cells in Graves' hyperthyroidism and ophthalmopathy. TCRdb re-called the multiplex PCR reads with MiXCR, one entry per CDR3 protein. Here the sample spans 400,000 to 600,000 distinct CDR3 sequences, around 20% being singletons. The sequenced material came from blood. The receptors derive from a man aged 18 to 30 with Graves' hyperthyroidism. Each CDR3 is given with its conserved first and last residue. A D gene is named only where the DNA matches it firmly. Clone size is shown for a subset of rows, as once, few, many or a class of expanded clone.

V gene: TRBV28
clone size: many
D gene: .
J gene: TRBJ1-5
CDR3 DNA: TGTGCCAGCTTAAGGGAGGGGAATCAGCCCCAGCATTTT
CDR3 protein: CASLREGNQPQHF

V gene: TRBV6-2/TRBV6-3
clone size: many
D gene: TRBD1
J gene: TRBJ1-1
CDR3 DNA: TGTGCCAGCAGTTACTCGAAATGGACAGGGGAGGACACTGAAGCTTTCTTT
CDR3 protein: CASSYSKWTGEDTEAFF

V gene: TRBV30
clone size: many
D gene: .
J gene: TRBJ1-5
CDR3 DNA: TGTGCCTGGAGTGGGCGGAAAAATCAGCCCCAGCATTTT
CDR3 protein: CAWSGRKNQPQHF

V gene: TRBV6-1
clone size: .
D gene: TRBD1
J gene: TRBJ1-1
CDR3 DNA: TGTGCCAGCAGTCGAGACAGGGTCGGAGCGACTGAAGCTTTCTTT
CDR3 protein: CASSRDRVGATEAFF

V gene: TRBV2
clone size: many
D gene: .
J gene: TRBJ2-2
CDR3 DNA: TGTGCCAGCTCCTCTATCGGGGAGCTGTTTTTT
CDR3 protein: CASSSIGELFF

V gene: TRBV11-1
clone size: few
D gene: .
J gene: TRBJ2-5
CDR3 DNA: TGTGCCAGCAGCTTAGAGCACGGAGGCGAGACCCAGTACTTC
CDR3 protein: CASSLEHGGETQYF

V gene: TRBV15
clone size: many
D gene: TRBD1
J gene: TRBJ1-1
CDR3 DNA: TGTGCCACCAGCAGGGACGGACAGGGAGACACTGAAGCTTTCTTT
CDR3 protein: CATSRDGQGDTEAFF

V gene: TRBV27
clone size: many
D gene: .
J gene: TRBJ1-5
CDR3 DNA: TGTGCCATCTCCGAGGGGGGCAATCAGCCCCAGCATTTT
CDR3 protein: CAISEGGNQPQHF

V gene: TRBV5-1
clone size: many
D gene: .
J gene: TRBJ2-5
CDR3 DNA: TGCGCCAGCAGCTTGGAAGCCCAAGAGACCCAGTACTTC
CDR3 protein: CASSLEAQETQYF

V gene: TRBV28
clone size: many
D gene: TRBD1
J gene: TRBJ2-7
CDR3 DNA: TGTGCCAGCAGTTCCCTGACAGGGGGCGAAACCGAGCAGTACTTC
CDR3 protein: CASSSLTGGETEQYF

V gene: TRBV2
clone size: .
D gene: .
J gene: TRBJ2-2
CDR3 DNA: TGTGCCAGCAGCGCTAACAGGGGGGGCACCGGGGAGCTGTTTTTT
CDR3 protein: CASSANRGGTGELFF

V gene: TRBV6-5
clone size: few
D gene: TRBD2
J gene: TRBJ2-6
CDR3 DNA: TGTGCCAGCAGTTCCAACGGGGGGGATCCTGGGGCCAACGTCCTGACTTTC
CDR3 protein: CASSSNGGDPGANVLTF

V gene: TRBV12-3/TRBV12-4
clone size: many
D gene: .
J gene: TRBJ1-2
CDR3 DNA: TGTGCCAGCAGTTTATCTGGGCAGGGTTTGGGGGGCTACACCTTC
CDR3 protein: CASSLSGQGLGGYTF

V gene: TRBV12-3/TRBV12-4
clone size: many
D gene: .
J gene: TRBJ1-1
CDR3 DNA: TGTGCCAGCAGGTCCCCCAATGAAGCTTTCTTT
CDR3 protein: CASRSPNEAFF

V gene: TRBV20-1
clone size: many
D gene: .
J gene: TRBJ1-3
CDR3 DNA: TGCAGTGCTACCAAAAGGGAAGTCTCTGGAAACACCATATATTTT
CDR3 protein: CSATKREVSGNTIYF

V gene: TRBV30
clone size: many
D gene: .
J gene: TRBJ2-4
CDR3 DNA: TGTGCCTGGAGTGTTTCAGCCAAAAACATTCAGTACTTC
CDR3 protein: CAWSVSAKNIQYF

V gene: TRBV14
clone size: few
D gene: .
J gene: TRBJ1-2
CDR3 DNA: TGTGCCAGCAGCCTTCTCCCCTTGGCAGGGGTGGATGGCTACACCTTC
CDR3 protein: CASSLLPLAGVDGYTF

V gene: TRBV2
clone size: many
D gene: .
J gene: TRBJ1-1
CDR3 DNA: TGTGCCACCACTCCGCCGCTAGAGCCCGAAGCTTTCTTT
CDR3 protein: CATTPPLEPEAFF

V gene: TRBV5-1
clone size: many
D gene: .
J gene: TRBJ2-5
CDR3 DNA: TGCGCCAGCAGCCTGGGTGTTATTGGGGAGACCCAGTACTTC
CDR3 protein: CASSLGVIGETQYF

V gene: TRBV6-1
clone size: many
D gene: .
J gene: TRBJ2-5
CDR3 DNA: TGTGCCAGCAGTGCCCAGTGGGAGACCCAGTACTTC
CDR3 protein: CASSAQWETQYF

V gene: TRBV12-3/TRBV12-4
clone size: .
D gene: TRBD1
J gene: TRBJ2-5
CDR3 DNA: TGTGCCAGCAGTCCGTACAGGGGGCTAGAGACCCAGTACTTC
CDR3 protein: CASSPYRGLETQYF

V gene: TRBV30
clone size: .
D gene: TRBD1
J gene: TRBJ1-5
CDR3 DNA: TGTGCCTGGAGTTTCAGGGGGCTCAATCAGCCCCAGCATTTT
CDR3 protein: CAWSFRGLNQPQHF

V gene: TRBV27
clone size: many
D gene: TRBD2
J gene: TRBJ2-6
CDR3 DNA: TGTGCCAGCAGTTTATCGTTAGCGGGGGCTCCCTCTGGGGCCAACGTCCTGACTTTC
CDR3 protein: CASSLSLAGAPSGANVLTF

V gene: TRBV7-9
clone size: .
D gene: .
J gene: TRBJ1-2
CDR3 DNA: TGTGCCAGCAGCCGGAGCGGGACCGTCGATGGCTACACCTTC
CDR3 protein: CASSRSGTVDGYTF

V gene: TRBV2
clone size: .
D gene: .
J gene: TRBJ2-7
CDR3 DNA: TGTGCCAGCAAGGCGTTTCTCAGGGATCACGATCAGTACTTC
CDR3 protein: CASKAFLRDHDQYF

V gene: TRBV20-1
clone size: many
D gene: TRBD1
J gene: TRBJ1-5
CDR3 DNA: TGCAGTGCTAGAGTATCCGGACAGGCGAATCAGCCCCAGCATTTT
CDR3 protein: CSARVSGQANQPQHF

V gene: TRBV12-3/TRBV12-4
clone size: .
D gene: .
J gene: TRBJ1-3
CDR3 DNA: TGTGCCAGCGGCACCCAGAGTGGAAACACCATATATTTT
CDR3 protein: CASGTQSGNTIYF

V gene: TRBV7-6
clone size: many
D gene: TRBD1
J gene: TRBJ2-6
CDR3 DNA: TGTGCCAGCAGCCGAGATGGACAGGGAACTGGGGCCAACGTCCTGACTTTC
CDR3 protein: CASSRDGQGTGANVLTF

V gene: TRBV6-2/TRBV6-3
clone size: .
D gene: TRBD1
J gene: TRBJ2-7
CDR3 DNA: TGTGCCAGCAGTTACGCCGACAGGGCCTCCTACGAGCAGTACTTC
CDR3 protein: CASSYADRASYEQYF

V gene: TRBV19
clone size: few
D gene: .
J gene: TRBJ1-2
CDR3 DNA: TGTGCCAGTATCCCACTCGACGGCTATGGCTACACCTTC
CDR3 protein: CASIPLDGYGYTF

V gene: TRBV12-3/TRBV12-4
clone size: .
D gene: .
J gene: TRBJ2-7
CDR3 DNA: TGTGCCAGCAGTTTCGCAGGGAATGTATTCGAGCAGTACTTC
CDR3 protein: CASSFAGNVFEQYF

V gene: TRBV13
clone size: .
D gene: .
J gene: TRBJ2-5
CDR3 DNA: TGTGCCAGCACCTCGCGTACTTGGGTTAAAGAGACCCAGTACTTC
CDR3 protein: CASTSRTWVKETQYF

V gene: TRBV12-3/TRBV12-4
clone size: .
D gene: TRBD1
J gene: TRBJ1-1
CDR3 DNA: TGTGCCAGCAATGGACAGGGGATGGCTTTCTTT
CDR3 protein: CASNGQGMAFF

V gene: TRBV9
clone size: many
D gene: .
J gene: TRBJ2-2
CDR3 DNA: TGTGCCAGCAGCGCGACAGCCAGCACCGGGGAGCTGTTTTTT
CDR3 protein: CASSATASTGELFF

V gene: TRBV6-4
clone size: .
D gene: .
J gene: TRBJ1-2
CDR3 DNA: TGTGCCAGCAGTGATAAGGCCAGCCTCTACTATGGCTACACCTTC
CDR3 protein: CASSDKASLYYGYTF

V gene: TRBV25-1
clone size: many
D gene: .
J gene: TRBJ1-1
CDR3 DNA: TGTGCCAGCAGTGAATCCGACACTGAAGCTTTCTTT
CDR3 protein: CASSESDTEAFF